This TCR beta chain was documented in a study of cytomegalovirus exposure and HLA in healthy donors. Study-wide context: The 90 to 150 validation repertoires used a platform that matched the one used for the approximately 610 first-cohort repertoires, as a later analysis reported. Study-level points and caveats: Cytomegalovirus association was assigned to over 150 TCR beta chains.

This CDR3 is 15 amino acids long. V dropped 6 bases and J dropped 0 bases, with 13 bases sitting between them. The germline gives CDR1 SGHRS, CDR2 YFSETQ. TCRdb's copy holds only in-frame clones and misses some; the assay was immunoSEQ multiplex PCR. The sample has tens of thousands of clones, just under 95% seen once. To note about this clone: Its antigen is unidentified.

The clonotype was recovered from a woman under 30 in good health and CMV-seropositive. This chain uses TRBV5-1 with TRBJ2-1; tentatively, D is TRBD2 (6 bases). Sequenced input: PBMCs. The CDR3 DNA is TGCGCCAGCACGCGGCTAGCGACCTCCTACAATGAGCAGTTCTTC. This encodes CASTRLATSYNEQFF.